The entry below describes one T cell receptor beta chain. The sample comes from a study of blood T cell repertoires in COVID-19. Across the whole study: The United States, Italy and Spain provided the acute and convalescent COVID-19 samples. Nucleic acid was either cDNA or gDNA, and it came from T cells, B-cell-depleted T cells, or PBMCs.

The protocol was immunoSEQ multiplex PCR, while the TCRdb copy is restricted to in-frame clones and leaves out a portion. Among fewer than 350,000 clones listed, around 85% were seen once. The CDR3 has 14 residues. The V end was cut by 4 bases, the J end by 3 bases, with 12 bases between. The germline V gene has CDR1 MNHEY and CDR2 SVGEGT. The chain is built from TRBV6-2 or TRBV6-3 and TRBJ1-1, with D hard to call. The sequence came from a woman aged 45 to 65 with active or convalescent COVID-19. What was sequenced was peripheral blood. Here the CDR3 DNA reads TGTGCCAGCAGTTTCGGCACTGGAGACACTGAAGCTTTCTTT. Translation: CASSFGTGDTEAFF.